This TCR beta chain stems from a study of T cell repertoires in cytomegalovirus infection. Whole-study context: CMV infection together with matching HLA type was indicated by public TCR beta signatures.

TCRdb itself ran the reads through MiXCR, one entry per CDR3 protein. This table holds fewer than 550,000 distinct CDR3 sequences, more than 15% found once. This CDR3 contains 12 residues. Trimming cost V 6 bases and J 9 bases, with 12 bases left between them. CDR1 is LNHDA and CDR2 is SQIVND in the germline V gene (reference sequence). Notes on the study in general: Based on cumulative public TCR beta family frequency, carriers of CMV plus the relevant HLA were identified.

This clonotype was observed at least ten times. No antigen is known for it. The V and J genes are TRBV19 and TRBJ1-5; D is unclear. This receptor was identified in a human donor in good health (CMV status not recorded). Some clones in this sample may be carry-over from other donors' samples. Material for sequencing was CD8+ T cells from PBMCs. The CDR3 reads CASRVEVGPQHF. The DNA for the CDR3 is TGTGCCAGTAGGGTAGAAGTCGGGCCCCAGCATTTT.